A selection of T cell receptor beta chains follows, all from one sample in a study of shared clonotypes between healthy human individuals. Repertoires were generated with immunoSEQ multiplex PCR, while TCRdb's copy carries only in-frame clones and drops some. The data contain about 700,000 clones, about 91% of them singletons. Sequencing input: naive CD8+ T cells sorted from blood. The receptors shown here come from a young man in good health. Both conserved end residues are part of each CDR3. A D gene is named only where the DNA matches it firmly. Not all rows give a size; the values are once, few, many and, for expanded clones, a class.

D	V	size	J	DNA	CDR3
TRBD1	TRBV5-1	NA	TRBJ2-3	TGCGCCAGCAGCTTGGAAGGGACAGCGTACGATACGCAGTATTTT	CASSLEGTAYDTQYF
NA	TRBV7-9	NA	TRBJ2-7	TGTGCCAGCAGCTCCCAGGGGAACTCCCATTTCGAGCAGTACTTC	CASSSQGNSHFEQYF
NA	TRBV7-9	NA	TRBJ2-3	TGTGCCAGCGGGGCCTCGAGGGGGGCGGGAGAACGAGATACGCAGTATTTT	CASGASRGAGERDTQYF
NA	TRBV11-2	NA	TRBJ1-1	TGTGCCAGCACCGCGGACACCTTGAACACTGAAGCTTTCTTT	CASTADTLNTEAFF
NA	TRBV29-1	few	TRBJ2-2	TGCAGCGTTGTTCATAATACGGACACCGGGGAGCTGTTTTTT	CSVVHNTDTGELFF
TRBD1	TRBV11-2	NA	TRBJ1-2	TGTGCCAGCAGCCAAATACGCCGACAGGGGGCTAACTATGGCTACACCTTC	CASSQIRRQGANYGYTF
NA	TRBV5-1	NA	TRBJ2-1	TGCGCCAGCAGCATCCGGGACATCGCAAGTAATGAGCAGTTCTTC	CASSIRDIASNEQFF
NA	TRBV19	NA	TRBJ1-4	TGTGCCAGTAAGTGGACCGTGGCAACTAATGAAAAACTGTTTTTT	CASKWTVATNEKLFF
NA	TRBV7-9	NA	TRBJ2-4	TGTGCCAGCATCAACCACCAAGACGGGGGCAAAAACATTCAGTACTTC	CASINHQDGGKNIQYF
NA	TRBV11-2	NA	TRBJ1-2	TGTGCCAGCAGCTTAGCTCCGGGGAAAGATGGCTACACCTTC	CASSLAPGKDGYTF
NA	TRBV10-3	NA	TRBJ2-2	TGTGCCATCAGTGAAACAGGGAACACCGGGGAGCTGTTTTTT	CAISETGNTGELFF
NA	TRBV15	NA	TRBJ2-7	TGTGCCACCAGCAGACCTACAGCCTCCTACGAGCAGTACTTC	CATSRPTASYEQYF
NA	TRBV6-5	once	TRBJ2-5	TGTGCCAGCAGTTACGGGGCGGTTCGGGAGACCCAGTACTTC	CASSYGAVRETQYF
TRBD2	TRBV10-1	NA	TRBJ2-7	TGCGCCAGCAGCTTCGGGACTAGCGCCTACGAGCAGTACTTC	CASSFGTSAYEQYF
NA	TRBV6-5	NA	TRBJ1-2	TGTGCCAGCAGTTACACCTACGGGACTGAGGATGGCTACACCTTC	CASSYTYGTEDGYTF
TRBD1	TRBV4-3	NA	TRBJ2-1	TGCGCCAGCAGCCCCGGACAGGGGTGGAATGAGCAGTTCTTC	CASSPGQGWNEQFF
NA	TRBV14	NA	TRBJ2-1	TGTGCCAGCAGCCAAGAGGGTTGGAATGAGCAGTTCTTC	CASSQEGWNEQFF
TRBD2	TRBV9	NA	TRBJ2-3	TGTGCCAGCAGCGTAGAGTCGGCGGGAGATATCGCAGATACGCAGTATTTT	CASSVESAGDIADTQYF
NA	TRBV28	NA	TRBJ1-5	TGTGCCAGCAGTCGATGGAACCAGCCCCAGCATTTT	CASSRWNQPQHF
NA	TRBV29-1	NA	TRBJ2-7	TGCAGCGTTGAAACAGTCTACGAGCAGTACTTC	CSVETVYEQYF
TRBD1	TRBV7-9	NA	TRBJ1-1	TGTGCCAGCAGCCGACCGGGACAGGGGAGGGACACTGAAGCTTTCTTT	CASSRPGQGRDTEAFF
TRBD1	TRBV5-8	NA	TRBJ1-4	TGTGCCAGCAGCGGACAGGGCTTAAATGAAAAACTGTTTTTT	CASSGQGLNEKLFF
NA	TRBV23-1	few	TRBJ1-5	TGCGCCAGCAGCCGAACAGGGACGGTCGGTAATCAGCCCCAGCATTTT	CASSRTGTVGNQPQHF
NA	TRBV19	NA	TRBJ2-1	TGTGCCAGTAGTTCAGAGGTCAGCTCCTACAATGAGCAGTTCTTC	CASSSEVSSYNEQFF
NA	TRBV25-1	NA	TRBJ2-7	TGTGCCAGCGGGGGACCGCTGAGCGAGCAGTACTTC	CASGGPLSEQYF
NA	TRBV7-3	NA	TRBJ2-7	TGTGCCAGCAGCTCCCGACCCTTCTACGAGCAGTACTTC	CASSSRPFYEQYF
NA	TRBV11-2	once	TRBJ2-1	TGTGCCAGCAGCCTCCTCGATGAGCAGTTCTTC	CASSLLDEQFF
NA	TRBV7-9	NA	TRBJ1-4	TGTGCCAGCAGCCGAGGGGTGGAAAAACTGTTTTTT	CASSRGVEKLFF
NA	TRBV29-1	NA	TRBJ2-7	TGCAGCGTTCGGCGGGTAGAAGACGAGCAGTACTTC	CSVRRVEDEQYF
TRBD1	TRBV7-9	few	TRBJ1-4	TGTGCCAGCAGCTTAGGACAGGGAAGTAATGAAAAACTGTTTTTT	CASSLGQGSNEKLFF
TRBD1	TRBV29-1	once	TRBJ1-3	TGCAGCGTGGACGACAGGGACGGAAACACCATATATTTT	CSVDDRDGNTIYF
TRBD1	TRBV28	NA	TRBJ2-5	TGTGCCAGCAGCGGGGACAGGGGCCAAGAGACCCAGTACTTC	CASSGDRGQETQYF
NA	TRBV7-2	NA	TRBJ1-1	TGTGCCAGCAGCTTAGTCTTGGGTACTGAAGCTTTCTTT	CASSLVLGTEAFF
TRBD2	TRBV4-1	once	TRBJ2-2	TGCGCCAGCAGCCAAGGACTAGCGGGAGGAACCGGCGGGGAGCTGTTTTTT	CASSQGLAGGTGGELFF
NA	TRBV10-3	NA	TRBJ2-7	TGTGCCATCAGTGAAAGGCAGGGAGGCGAGCAGTACTTC	CAISERQGGEQYF
TRBD2	TRBV29-1	NA	TRBJ2-5	TGCAGCGTTGATGGGACTAGCGGGACCCAGACCCCAGAGACCCAGTACTTC	CSVDGTSGTQTPETQYF
NA	TRBV30	NA	TRBJ2-7	TGTGCCTGGAGTCGCGGACCAAGCTACGAGCAGTACTTC	CAWSRGPSYEQYF